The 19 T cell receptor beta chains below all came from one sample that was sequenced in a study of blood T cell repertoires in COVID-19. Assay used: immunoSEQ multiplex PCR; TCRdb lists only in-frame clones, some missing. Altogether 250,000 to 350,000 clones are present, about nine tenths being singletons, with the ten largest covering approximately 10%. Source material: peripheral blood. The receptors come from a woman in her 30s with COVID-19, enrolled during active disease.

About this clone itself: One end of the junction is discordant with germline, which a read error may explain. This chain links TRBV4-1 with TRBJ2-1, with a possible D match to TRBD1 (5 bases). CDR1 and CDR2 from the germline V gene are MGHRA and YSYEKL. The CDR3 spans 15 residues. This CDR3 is CASSQAGLSYNEQFF. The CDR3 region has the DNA TGCGCCAGTAGCCAAGCAGGGTTGTCCTACAATGAGCAGTTCTTC.

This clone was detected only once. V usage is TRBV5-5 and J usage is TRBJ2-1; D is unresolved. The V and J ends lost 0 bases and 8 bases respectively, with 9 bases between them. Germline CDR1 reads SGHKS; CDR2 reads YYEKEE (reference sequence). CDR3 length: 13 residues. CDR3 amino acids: CASSLALKHEQFF. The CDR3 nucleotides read TGTGCCAGCAGCTTGGCACTAAAGCATGAGCAGTTCTTC.

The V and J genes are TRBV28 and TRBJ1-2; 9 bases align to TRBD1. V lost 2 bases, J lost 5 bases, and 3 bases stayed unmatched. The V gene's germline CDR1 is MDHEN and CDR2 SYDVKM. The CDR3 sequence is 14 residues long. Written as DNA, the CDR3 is TGTGCCAGCAGTTTAGGACAGGGGTGGTATGGCTACACCTTC. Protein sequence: CASSLGQGWYGYTF.

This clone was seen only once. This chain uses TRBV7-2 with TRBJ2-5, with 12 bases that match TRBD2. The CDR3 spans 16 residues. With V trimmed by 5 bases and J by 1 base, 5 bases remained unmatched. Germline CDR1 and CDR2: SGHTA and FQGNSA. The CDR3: CASSLGLAGIQETQYF. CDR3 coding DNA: TGTGCCAGCAGCCTCGGACTAGCGGGGATCCAAGAGACCCAGTACTTC.

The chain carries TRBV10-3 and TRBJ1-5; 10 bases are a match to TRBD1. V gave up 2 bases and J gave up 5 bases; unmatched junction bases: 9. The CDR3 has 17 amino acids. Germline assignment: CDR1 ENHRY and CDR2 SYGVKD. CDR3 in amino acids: CAISETTTGGDDQPQHF. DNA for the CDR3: TGTGCCATCAGTGAGACGACGACAGGGGGCGATGATCAGCCCCAGCATTTT.

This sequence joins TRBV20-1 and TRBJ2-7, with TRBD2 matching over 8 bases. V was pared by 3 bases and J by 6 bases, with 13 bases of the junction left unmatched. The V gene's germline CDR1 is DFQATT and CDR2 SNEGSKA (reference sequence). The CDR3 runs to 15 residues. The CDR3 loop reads CSASPGTSVLGEQYF. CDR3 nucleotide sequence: TGCAGTGCTAGTCCCGGGACTAGTGTCTTGGGCGAGCAGTACTTC.

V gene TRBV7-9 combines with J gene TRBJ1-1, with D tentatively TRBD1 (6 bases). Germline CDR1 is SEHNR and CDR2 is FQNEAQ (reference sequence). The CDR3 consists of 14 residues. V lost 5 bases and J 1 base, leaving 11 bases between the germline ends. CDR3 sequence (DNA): TGTGCCAGCAGCCTGACAGGAACGAACACTGAAGCTTTCTTT. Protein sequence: CASSLTGTNTEAFF.

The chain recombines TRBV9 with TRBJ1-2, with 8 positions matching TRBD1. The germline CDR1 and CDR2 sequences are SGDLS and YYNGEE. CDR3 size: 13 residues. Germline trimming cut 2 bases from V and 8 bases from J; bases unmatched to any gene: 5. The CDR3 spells CASSVTGERGYTF. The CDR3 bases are TGTGCCAGCAGCGTGACAGGGGAAAGGGGCTACACCTTC.

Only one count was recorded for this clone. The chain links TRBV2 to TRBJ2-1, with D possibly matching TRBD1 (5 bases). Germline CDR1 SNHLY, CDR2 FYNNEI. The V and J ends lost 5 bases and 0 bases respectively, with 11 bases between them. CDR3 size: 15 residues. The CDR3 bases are TGTGCCAGCAGTCTCGGACACAGCTCCTACAATGAGCAGTTCTTC. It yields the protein CASSLGHSSYNEQFF.

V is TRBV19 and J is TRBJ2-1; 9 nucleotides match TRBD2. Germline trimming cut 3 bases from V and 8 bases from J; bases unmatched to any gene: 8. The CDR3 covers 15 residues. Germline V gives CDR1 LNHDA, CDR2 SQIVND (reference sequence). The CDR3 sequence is CASSIGSGSGDEQFF. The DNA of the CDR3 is TGTGCCAGTAGTATCGGTAGCGGGAGTGGGGATGAGCAGTTCTTC.

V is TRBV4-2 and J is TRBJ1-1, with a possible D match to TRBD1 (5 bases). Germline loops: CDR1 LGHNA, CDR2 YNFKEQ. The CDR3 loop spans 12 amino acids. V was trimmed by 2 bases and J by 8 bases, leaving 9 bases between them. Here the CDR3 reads CASSQRQGEAFF. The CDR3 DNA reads TGTGCCAGCAGCCAAAGGCAGGGCGAAGCTTTCTTT.

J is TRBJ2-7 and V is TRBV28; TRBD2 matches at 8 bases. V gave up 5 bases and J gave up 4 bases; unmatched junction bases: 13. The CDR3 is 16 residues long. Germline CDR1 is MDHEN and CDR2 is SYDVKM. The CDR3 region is CASSPAGGEGLYEQYF. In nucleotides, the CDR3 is TGTGCCAGCAGTCCAGCCGGGGGGGAGGGCCTGTACGAGCAGTACTTC.

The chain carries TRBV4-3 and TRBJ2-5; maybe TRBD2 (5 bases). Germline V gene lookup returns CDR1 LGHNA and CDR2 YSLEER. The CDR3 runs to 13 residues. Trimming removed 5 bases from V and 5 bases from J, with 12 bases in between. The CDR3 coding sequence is TGCGCCAGCAGCAGAGATACGGGGGAGACCCAGTACTTC. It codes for CASSRDTGETQYF.

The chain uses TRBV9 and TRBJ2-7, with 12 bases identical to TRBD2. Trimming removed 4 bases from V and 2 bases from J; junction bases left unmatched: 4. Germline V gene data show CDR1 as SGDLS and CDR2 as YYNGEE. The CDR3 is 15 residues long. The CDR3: CASSSSGRAPYEQYF. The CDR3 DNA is TGTGCCAGCAGCTCTAGCGGGAGGGCCCCCTACGAGCAGTACTTC. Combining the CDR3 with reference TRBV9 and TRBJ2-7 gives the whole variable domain DSGVTQTPKHLITATGQRVTLRCSPRSGDLSVYWYQQSLDQGLQFLIQYYNGEERAKGNILERFSAQQFPDLHSELNLSSLELGDSALYFCASSSSGRAPYEQYFGPGTRLTVT.

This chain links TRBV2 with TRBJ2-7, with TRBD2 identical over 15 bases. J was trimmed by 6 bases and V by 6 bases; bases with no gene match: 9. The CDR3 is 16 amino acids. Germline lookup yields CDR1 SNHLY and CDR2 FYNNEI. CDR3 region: CASSLGGLAGGREQYF. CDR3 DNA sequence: TGTGCCAGCAGCCTAGGGGGACTAGCGGGAGGTCGCGAGCAGTACTTC.

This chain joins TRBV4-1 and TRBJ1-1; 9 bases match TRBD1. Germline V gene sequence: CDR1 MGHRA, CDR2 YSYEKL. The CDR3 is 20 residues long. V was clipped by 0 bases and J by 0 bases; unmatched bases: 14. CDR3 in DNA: TGCGCCAGCAGCCAAGATCAAGGGGACAGGGCCAATACCTTGAACACTGAAGCTTTCTTT. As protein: CASSQDQGDRANTLNTEAFF.

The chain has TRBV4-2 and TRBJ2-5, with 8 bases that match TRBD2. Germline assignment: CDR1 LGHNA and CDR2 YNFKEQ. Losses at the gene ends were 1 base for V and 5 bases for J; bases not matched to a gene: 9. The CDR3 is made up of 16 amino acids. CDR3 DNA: TGTGCCAGCAGCCAAGGAACGGGAGGGCCGGAGGAGACCCAGTACTTC. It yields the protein CASSQGTGGPEETQYF.

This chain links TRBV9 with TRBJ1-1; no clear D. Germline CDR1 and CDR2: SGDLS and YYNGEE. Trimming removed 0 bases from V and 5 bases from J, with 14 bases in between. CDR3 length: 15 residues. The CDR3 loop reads CASSVAGSRETEAFF. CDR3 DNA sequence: TGTGCCAGCAGCGTAGCAGGATCGAGGGAAACTGAAGCTTTCTTT.

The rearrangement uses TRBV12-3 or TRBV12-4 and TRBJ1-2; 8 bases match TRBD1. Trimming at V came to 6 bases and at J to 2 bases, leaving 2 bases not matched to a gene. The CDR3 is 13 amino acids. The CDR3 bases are TGTGCCAGCAGCAGGGGGCGCAACTATGGCTACACCTTC. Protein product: CASSRGRNYGYTF.